These 24 T cell receptor beta chains were sequenced from one sample in a study of PD-1 blockade in mismatch repair-deficient tumors. Here immunoSEQ multiplex PCR was the method, and the copy in TCRdb shows in-frame clones only, minus some. The sample lists some 17,000 clones, approximately 84% occurring once. The specimen comprised PBMCs, sampled roughly 23 weeks after starting pembrolizumab. These receptor sequences come from an adult with mismatch repair-deficient cancer.

This clone was seen a handful of times. The rearrangement uses TRBV7-9 and TRBJ2-7; no definite D call. Germline V CDR1 and CDR2: SEHNR, FQNEAQ (reference sequence). V was clipped by 2 bases and J by 5 bases, with 10 bases between them. The CDR3 totals 13 residues. DNA for the CDR3: TGTGCCAGCAGCTTATACGTGAGGCACGAGCAGTACTTC. It yields the protein CASSLYVRHEQYF.

This chain connects TRBV9 to TRBJ2-2; 7 nucleotides agree with TRBD2. The CDR3 sequence is 16 residues long. The V gene end was trimmed by 4 bases and the J gene end by 0 bases; junction bases not matched to a gene: 6. Germline V gene sequence: CDR1 SGDLS, CDR2 YYNGEE. In nucleotides, the CDR3 is TGTGCCAGCAGCAGACGGGGGGATTCGAACACCGGGGAGCTGTTTTTT. This translates into CASSRRGDSNTGELFF.

CDR3 amino acids: CASSIELGLAKNIQYF. The CDR3 DNA reads as TGTGCCAGTAGTATAGAACTAGGACTAGCCAAAAACATTCAGTACTTC. The V and J genes are TRBV19 and TRBJ2-4; perhaps TRBD2 as D (5 bases). This CDR3 region has 16 residues. Germline-derived CDR1 and CDR2 are LNHDA and SQIVND (reference sequence). Trimming stripped 0 bases from V and 0 bases from J, with 9 bases between.

This chain uses TRBV29-1 with TRBJ2-2; D unresolved. Germline values: CDR1 SQVTM, CDR2 ANQGSEA. V was pared by 3 bases and J by 7 bases, with 12 bases between. The CDR3 is made up of 13 amino acids. The CDR3 DNA reads as TGCAGCGTTGAGATGGGCGCTGGCGGGGAGCTGTTTTTT. Translated, it gives CSVEMGAGGELFF.

The chain has TRBV18 and TRBJ2-2, with D possibly TRBD1 on 5 matching bases. CDR1 is KGHSH and CDR2 is LQKENI in the germline V gene. The V gene lost 1 base and the J gene lost 0 bases, with 12 bases spanning the gap. CDR3 size: 17 residues. The chain's CDR3 is CASSPQQGDSNTGELFF. CDR3 DNA sequence: TGTGCCAGCTCACCACAGCAGGGCGACTCGAACACCGGGGAGCTGTTTTTT.

V usage is TRBV2 and J usage is TRBJ2-7, with 7 bases fitting TRBD1. The V segment lost 0 bases and the J segment 2 bases; nucleotides outside the gene matches: 4. The CDR3 is 15 amino acids. The germline gives CDR1 SNHLY, CDR2 FYNNEI. The DNA of the CDR3 is TGTGCCAGCAGTGAAGCGCGACAGGGCCCCTACGAGCAGTACTTC. Its protein product is CASSEARQGPYEQYF.

This chain connects TRBV28 to TRBJ1-1; 8 nucleotides align to TRBD1. V gave up 2 bases and J gave up 11 bases; unmatched junction bases: 4. From germline, CDR1 is MDHEN and CDR2 SYDVKM. The CDR3 is made up of 12 amino acids. Here the CDR3 DNA reads TGTGCCAGCAGTTTAGGACAGGGAGGTGCTTTCTTT. Amino acids: CASSLGQGGAFF. The full variable domain, rest sourced from reference TRBV28 and TRBJ1-1, is DVKVTQSSRYLVKRTGEKVFLECVQDMDHENMFWYRQDPGLGLRLIYFSYDVKMKEKGDIPEGYSVSREKKERFSLILESASTNQTSMYLCASSLGQGGAFFGQGTRLTVV.

The chain is built from TRBV19 and TRBJ2-1; tentative D call: TRBD2 (6 bases). Trimming removed 3 bases at V and 12 bases at J, with 24 bases between. The CDR3 is 16 amino acids. Germline CDR1 reads LNHDA; CDR2 reads SQIVND (reference sequence). CDR3 DNA sequence: TGTGCCAGTAGTATGACAGAGTGGGATACTAGCTTCGGGCAGTTCTTC. Its protein product is CASSMTEWDTSFGQFF.

V usage is TRBV28 and J usage is TRBJ2-7; 11 bases line up with TRBD1. The germline V gene encodes CDR1 MDHEN and CDR2 SYDVKM. This CDR3 spans 18 amino acids. Losses at the gene ends were 4 bases for V and 8 bases for J; bases not matched to a gene: 19. CDR3 sequence reads: CASSWGDRGTPRTTKQYF. The CDR3 DNA is TGTGCCAGCAGTTGGGGGGACAGGGGGACACCGAGAACTACGAAGCAGTACTTC. Combining the CDR3 with reference TRBV28 and TRBJ2-7 gives the whole variable domain DVKVTQSSRYLVKRTGEKVFLECVQDMDHENMFWYRQDPGLGLRLIYFSYDVKMKEKGDIPEGYSVSREKKERFSLILESASTNQTSMYLCASSWGDRGTPRTTKQYFGPGTRLTVT.

This chain uses TRBV9 with TRBJ2-2; D is perhaps TRBD2 (6 bases). V lost 3 bases to trimming and J lost 3 bases, with 9 bases between them. CDR3 size: 14 residues. Germline CDR1 and CDR2: SGDLS and YYNGEE. Written as DNA, the CDR3 is TGTGCCAGCAGCGGGGGACTTTACACCGGGGAGCTGTTTTTT. Translation: CASSGGLYTGELFF.

The V gene is TRBV4-2, the J gene TRBJ2-1; 10 bases match TRBD2. The germline V gene encodes CDR1 LGHNA and CDR2 YNFKEQ. CDR3 size: 13 residues. J gave up 8 bases and V 8 bases, and 6 bases lay outside the gene matches. The CDR3, as DNA: TGTGCCAGCCGGGCTAGCGGGAGCGATGAGCAGTTCTTC. This sequence encodes CASRASGSDEQFF.

V is TRBV5-6 and J is TRBJ2-7; 10 bases match TRBD1. This CDR3 has 15 amino acids. J gave up 2 bases and V 3 bases, and 5 bases lay outside the gene matches. CDR1 and CDR2 (germline): SGHDT, YYEEEE. The CDR3: CASSYPGQGAYEQYF. The CDR3 DNA is TGTGCCAGCAGCTACCCCGGACAGGGGGCCTACGAGCAGTACTTC.

V and J are TRBV21-1 and TRBJ2-7; the tabulated D call, TRBD1, remains unverified against the DNA. TRBV21-1 is designated a pseudogene. The CDR3 consists of 16 residues. Here the CDR3 reads CASSILSRDNPYEQYF. The CDR3 region has the DNA TGTGCCAGCAGCATCCTCAGCCGGGACAACCCCTACGAGCAGTACTTC.

The chain is built from TRBV5-1 and TRBJ2-7, with a possible D match to TRBD2 (7 bases). Trimming removed 2 bases from V and 3 bases from J, with 12 bases in between. The CDR3 totals 14 residues. Germline CDR1 is SGHRS and CDR2 is YFSETQ. CDR3 nucleotides: TGCGCCAGCAGCTTAGGCGGGGGCCTCTACGAGCAGTACTTC. Protein: CASSLGGGLYEQYF.

The CDR3 DNA reads TGTGCCAGCAGTGACAGGGGCTACGAGCAGTACTTC. Encoded protein: CASSDRGYEQYF. V is TRBV6-1 and J is TRBJ2-7; weak D call: TRBD1 (6 bases). Germline loops: CDR1 MNHNS, CDR2 SASEGT. The CDR3 length is 12 residues. V lost 3 bases and J 3 bases, leaving 6 bases between the germline ends.

The CDR3 spells CASSLVGGRAFSYNEQFF. The CDR3 DNA reads as TGCGCCAGCAGCTTGGTCGGCGGGAGGGCCTTCTCCTACAATGAGCAGTTCTTC. V gene TRBV5-1 combines with J gene TRBJ2-1; 9 bases map to TRBD2. The junction had 7 bases not matched to a gene; V was cut back by 0 bases and J by 0 bases. Germline V gene data show CDR1 as SGHRS and CDR2 as YFSETQ. The CDR3 totals 18 residues. Full variable domain (rest looked up from reference TRBV5-1 and TRBJ2-1): KAGVTQTPRYLIKTRGQQVTLSCSPISGHRSVSWYQQTPGQGLQFLFEYFSETQRNKGNFPGRFSGRQFSNSRSEMNVSTLELGDSALYLCASSLVGGRAFSYNEQFFGPGTRLTVL.

The V gene is TRBV6-1, the J gene TRBJ1-5; no clear D gene. The CDR3 is 11 residues long. From germline, CDR1 is MNHNS and CDR2 SASEGT. The V and J ends lost 8 bases and 15 bases respectively, with 17 bases between them. CDR3 coding DNA: TGTGCCAGCGAGGGAGGAAGTAAGGGGCATTTT. This encodes CASEGGSKGHF.

CDR3 sequence: CASSLVGKHNEKLFF. The CDR3 coding sequence is TGTGCCAGCAGCTTAGTGGGCAAACATAATGAAAAACTGTTTTTT. The rearrangement uses TRBV7-2 and TRBJ1-4; D gene unclear. From germline, CDR1 is SGHTA and CDR2 FQGNSA. V was shortened by 1 base and J by 4 bases, with 10 bases between the two germline ends. CDR3 size: 15 residues.

The V call is TRBV7-2, the J call TRBJ2-3; possibly TRBD1 for D (5 bases). V was shortened by 4 bases and J by 6 bases, with 8 bases between the two germline ends. The CDR3 sequence is 12 residues long. In germline, CDR1 is SGHTA, CDR2 FQGNSA. The CDR3 region is CASSSRADTQYF. For the CDR3, the DNA is TGTGCCAGCAGCTCCAGGGCGGATACGCAGTATTTT.

The genes are TRBV19 and TRBJ1-1, with no clear D. Germline CDR1 LNHDA, CDR2 SQIVND (reference sequence). The germline V and J ends were trimmed by 3 bases and 1 base, with 6 bases remaining between them. The CDR3 is 13 residues long. For the CDR3, the DNA is TGTGCCAGTAGTATGGGCAGGAACACTGAAGCTTTCTTT. Amino acid sequence: CASSMGRNTEAFF.

CDR3 coding DNA: TGTGCCAGCAGTTTCAGGTATAGCAATCAGCCCCAGCATTTT. It is translated as CASSFRYSNQPQHF. The V and J genes are TRBV28 and TRBJ1-5; D is unclear. CDR1 and CDR2 from the germline V gene are MDHEN and SYDVKM. The CDR3 extends over 14 amino acids. The ends were cut back, 3 bases at V and 0 bases at J, with 6 bases in the middle.

This rearrangement joins TRBV5-1 to TRBJ2-7, with 8 bases aligning to TRBD1. Germline V gene data show CDR1 as SGHRS and CDR2 as YFSETQ. The CDR3 length is 16 residues. V gave up 0 bases and J gave up 5 bases; unmatched junction bases: 10. Written as DNA, the CDR3 is TGCGCCAGCAGCTTGGCGGGACAGGCCCCAATCAACGAGCAGTACTTC. This codes for CASSLAGQAPINEQYF.

This clone appeared a few times. The V and J genes are TRBV27 and TRBJ2-7; D ambiguous. Germline loops: CDR1 MNHEY, CDR2 SMNVEV (reference sequence). Trimming left V 2 bases short and J 9 bases short, with 8 bases between. This CDR3 is built from 11 residues. The CDR3 DNA follows: TGTGCCAGCAGTTTACTGTCCGGGCAGTACTTC. Its protein is CASSLLSGQYF.

The genes are TRBV28 and TRBJ1-2; 8 bases match TRBD1. The length of the CDR3 is 14 residues. CDR1 is MDHEN and CDR2 is SYDVKM in the germline V gene. V lost 5 bases to trimming and J lost 4 bases; unmatched junction nucleotides: 6. The CDR3 DNA follows: TGTGCCAGCAGTGCTACAGGGGGGACCTATGGCTACACCTTC. It translates to CASSATGGTYGYTF.